This T cell receptor beta chain was identified during a study of control samples from healthy donors and cancer patients. Some clones are missing from TCRdb's copy, which holds only in-frame ones; the method was immunoSEQ multiplex PCR. There are tens of thousands of clones in the sample; 70% to 90% occur only once, and over 1.5% lies in the top ten. The ends lost 2 bases at V and 8 bases at J; junction bases unmatched: 4. Germline V gene sequence: CDR1 SGHDN, CDR2 FVKESK. The CDR3 loop spans 13 amino acids. The chain carries TRBV14 and TRBJ2-3; 7 bases are a match to TRBD1. This receptor was taken from a woman aged 55 to 70 with head and neck cancer. Sequencing was performed on PBMCs. The CDR3, as DNA: TGTGCCAGCAGCCAAAGACAGGGTTCTACGCAGTATTTT. Its translation: CASSQRQGSTQYF.